This TCR beta chain appears in the sequencing data of a study of blood T cell repertoires in COVID-19. Germline V CDR1 and CDR2: GTSNPN, SVGIG (reference sequence). V dropped 4 bases and J dropped 1 base, with 7 bases sitting between them. The CDR3 is made up of 12 amino acids. TCRdb keeps only in-frame clones here, not all; method: immunoSEQ multiplex PCR. The sample holds about 40,000 clones, approximately 91% seen once. The source is a woman in her 30s in a cohort sampled during active COVID-19. The chain uses TRBV30 and TRBJ1-1, with a weak D call TRBD1 (5 bases). Material: peripheral blood. Here the CDR3 DNA reads TGTGCCTGGAAACAGGAGAACACTGAAGCTTTCTTT. This codes for CAWKQENTEAFF.